This T cell receptor (beta chain) was retrieved from a study of graft-versus-host responses after intestinal transplantation. Study as a whole: Multivisceral, liver-intestinal, or isolated intestinal grafts were transplanted into recipients. Among the recipients, all got anti-thymocyte globulin induction and then tacrolimus and steroids for approximately 3 years. Study observations and caveats: GvH clones appeared in recipient marrow, some first in ileum or blood. In patients with graft-donor T cell macrochimerism, allograft graft-versus-host to host-versus-graft clonal ratios were high.

The CDR3 length is 13 residues. V was cut by 2 bases and J by 4 bases, with 8 bases left in between. Germline loops: CDR1 LGHNA, CDR2 YSLEER. Sequenced by immunoSEQ multiplex PCR; TCRdb stores in-frame clones only, minus some. The sample has over 100,000 clones, 85% to 95% seen once. A word on this clone: Antigen specificity is unknown.

The receptor was derived from a human donor who received an intestinal transplant. The specimen comprised unstimulated CD8+ T cells sorted from spleen or lymph node cells, sampled before intestinal transplant. The rearrangement joins TRBV4-3 to TRBJ1-2; D remains unclear. CDR3 sequence (DNA): TGCGCCAGCAGCCAAACCGACACCTATGGCTACACCTTC. Translating gives CASSQTDTYGYTF.